The 19 T cell receptor beta chains in this list originate from one sample, sequenced in a study of blood T cell repertoires in COVID-19. Method: immunoSEQ multiplex PCR; TCRdb's copy keeps in-frame clones and lacks some. The table shows around 300,000 clones, with 70% to 90% occurring only once. Input material: peripheral blood. The receptor source for this set is a woman between 70 and 85 years old with acute or convalescent COVID-19.

J is TRBJ1-2 and V is TRBV9; TRBD1 aligns across 7 bases. V lost 4 bases to trimming and J lost 8 bases; unmatched junction nucleotides: 8. Germline V gives CDR1 SGDLS, CDR2 YYNGEE. There are 13 residues in the CDR3. The CDR3 spells CASSTDRARGYTF. In DNA form, the CDR3 reads TGTGCCAGCAGCACCGACAGGGCTCGAGGCTACACCTTC.

Comments on this clone: This CDR3 is also generated by other DNA sequences in the sample. This chain connects TRBV12-3 or TRBV12-4 to TRBJ2-3; tentatively, D is TRBD1 (6 bases). Trimming cost V 6 bases and J 6 bases, with 10 bases left between them. The CDR3 sequence is 12 residues long. CDR3 sequence reads: CASSPRGDTQYF. CDR3 DNA sequence: TGTGCCAGCAGCCCCAGGGGTGATACGCAGTATTTT.

V and J are TRBV7-9 and TRBJ1-4; a possible D gene is TRBD1 (5 bases). From germline, CDR1 is SEHNR and CDR2 FQNEAQ (reference sequence). V was shortened by 4 bases and J by 0 bases, with 12 bases between the two germline ends. The CDR3 runs 16 residues. For the CDR3, the DNA is TGTGCCAGCAGCTCACTCCCGGGGGCAACTAATGAAAAACTGTTTTTT. The encoded protein is CASSSLPGATNEKLFF.

The chain joins TRBV25-1 to TRBJ1-1; D gene ambiguous. This CDR3 region has 12 residues. V lost 7 bases and J 0 bases, leaving 6 bases between the germline ends. The germline CDR1 and CDR2 sequences are MGHDK and SYGVNS. CDR3 in DNA: TGTGCCAGCAACGGGATGAACACTGAAGCTTTCTTT. Its translation is CASNGMNTEAFF.

J is TRBJ2-3 and V is TRBV6-5; a weak D match, TRBD2 (6 bases). The CDR3 is 14 residues long. The V gene's germline CDR1 is MNHEY and CDR2 SVGAGI. Trimming removed 8 bases from V and 13 bases from J, with 25 bases in between. The CDR3 DNA is TGTGCCAGCGGGAGCTCCGGGACTGGGGGTAGAGAGTATTTT. It specifies CASGSSGTGGREYF.

Only a few counts were recorded for this clone. This sequence joins TRBV18 and TRBJ1-5; D gene ambiguous. Germline loops: CDR1 KGHSH, CDR2 LQKENI. V dropped 4 bases and J dropped 8 bases, with 15 bases sitting between them. The CDR3 runs to 14 residues. CDR3 sequence (DNA): TGTGCCAGCTCACTAACCCCCCACATGGAGCCCCAGCATTTT. This encodes CASSLTPHMEPQHF.

This chain links TRBV19 with TRBJ1-1, with 7 bases aligning to TRBD1. The CDR3 spans 15 residues. The V segment lost 5 bases and the J segment 0 bases; nucleotides outside the gene matches: 6. The V gene's germline CDR1 is LNHDA and CDR2 SQIVND (reference sequence). The CDR3 sequence is CASSPHRGLNTEAFF. The CDR3 nucleotides are TGTGCCAGTAGTCCCCACAGGGGCTTGAACACTGAAGCTTTCTTT.

The rearrangement links TRBV24-1 to TRBJ1-5; 10 nucleotides match TRBD1. The V gene's germline CDR1 is KGHDR and CDR2 SFDVKD. There are 16 residues in the CDR3. V shed 4 bases and J 3 bases; nucleotides not matched to a gene: 5. Written as DNA, the CDR3 is TGTGCCACCAGTGACTCCGGGACAGGGGCCAATCAGCCCCAGCATTTT. Translating gives CATSDSGTGANQPQHF.

Comment on this clone: Other DNA sequences in this sample translate to the same CDR3. This sequence joins TRBV5-1 and TRBJ1-3, with 7 positions matching TRBD1. Germline values: CDR1 SGHRS, CDR2 YFSETQ. This CDR3 has 14 residues. V trimming: 4 bases; J trimming: 2 bases; junction bases outside the gene matches: 3. The chain's CDR3 is CASSPGTAGNTIYF. CDR3 in DNA: TGCGCCAGCAGCCCGGGGACAGCTGGAAACACCATATATTTT.

In its sample, this clone was seen once. The V gene is TRBV18, the J gene TRBJ2-2; D is possibly TRBD1 (5 bases). This CDR3 is 16 amino acids long. Germline CDR1 reads KGHSH; CDR2 reads LQKENI. Trimming stripped 6 bases from V and 0 bases from J, with 14 bases between. CDR3 in DNA: TGTGCCAGCTCTCGCGATCAGGGCGCGAACACCGGGGAGCTGTTTTTT. It encodes CASSRDQGANTGELFF.

This clone occurred once. The chain is built from TRBV6-5 and TRBJ2-3; 9 positions agree with TRBD2. Germline V lookup: CDR1 MNHEY, CDR2 SVGAGI. The CDR3 is 16 residues long. J lost 1 base, V lost 2 bases, and 4 bases had no gene match. The DNA for the CDR3 is TGTGCCAGCAGTTACAGGGCTAGCGGGGGCACAGATACGCAGTATTTT. This gives the protein CASSYRASGGTDTQYF.

V is TRBV3-1 (or the pseudogene TRBV3-2) and J is TRBJ1-2, with 7 bases identical to TRBD1. Germline V gene data show CDR1 as LGHDT and CDR2 as YNNKEL (reference sequence). There are 16 residues in the CDR3. Unmatched junction bases numbered 14, after V lost 2 bases and J lost 8 bases. The CDR3 bases are TGTGCCAGCAGCCAATCGGGCGGACAGGAGACTGGCGGCTACACCTTC. Translated: CASSQSGGQETGGYTF.

This clone is a singleton in its sample. This chain joins TRBV10-3 and TRBJ1-1; 12 bases agree with TRBD1. This CDR3 comprises 17 residues. Trimming removed 7 bases from V and 7 bases from J; junction bases left unmatched: 16. CDR1 ENHRY and CDR2 SYGVKD come from the germline V gene. CDR3 sequence reads: CAITKSGTGGARNEAFF. CDR3 coding DNA: TGTGCCATCACCAAATCCGGGACAGGGGGCGCGAGAAATGAAGCTTTCTTT.

This rearrangement joins TRBV5-1 to TRBJ1-3, with D perhaps matching TRBD1 (5 bases). Per the germline V gene, CDR1 is SGHRS and CDR2 is YFSETQ. CDR3 length: 17 residues. Trimming removed 3 bases from V and 0 bases from J, with 16 bases in between. CDR3 residues: CASSSPSPGRSGNTIYF. The CDR3 bases are TGCGCCAGCAGCTCCCCCTCACCAGGGCGCTCTGGAAACACCATATATTTT.

This sequence joins TRBV6-1 and TRBJ1-5, with a tentative D call TRBD1 (5 bases). The CDR3 runs to 17 residues. Germline V gene data show CDR1 as MNHNS and CDR2 as SASEGT. Trimming removed 4 bases at V and 0 bases at J, with 16 bases between. This CDR3 is CASSANRRDYSNQPQHF. The DNA for the CDR3 is TGTGCCAGCAGTGCAAATCGTAGGGACTATAGCAATCAGCCCCAGCATTTT.

DNA of the CDR3: TGTGCCAGCTCACCACCCCCCTCTGGCAGGCCGCCTTATGGCTACACCTTC. It codes for CASSPPPSGRPPYGYTF. The chain combines TRBV18 with TRBJ1-2; D gene uncertain. CDR1 is KGHSH and CDR2 is LQKENI in the germline V gene. V was cut by 0 bases and J by 5 bases, with 19 bases left in between. The CDR3 loop spans 17 amino acids.

The V and J genes are TRBV18 and TRBJ1-2; 9 positions agree with TRBD1. The CDR3 has 14 residues. V shed 2 bases, J shed 7 bases, and the junction held 5 bases outside the gene matches. The germline V gene encodes CDR1 KGHSH and CDR2 LQKENI. CDR3 in DNA: TGTGCCAGCTCACCAGAGGACAGGGGAGGTGGCTACACCTTC. Encoded protein: CASSPEDRGGGYTF.

This chain joins TRBV3-1 (or the pseudogene TRBV3-2) and TRBJ2-3; tentative D call: TRBD1 (5 bases). Trimming took off 5 bases at V and 4 bases at J, with 16 bases between the two ends. Germline CDR1 LGHDT, CDR2 YNNKEL (reference sequence). The CDR3 spans 15 residues. The DNA for the CDR3 is TGTGCCAGCAGCGTATCGACAGCCCTGGCAGATACGCAGTATTTT. Amino acid sequence: CASSVSTALADTQYF.

This chain connects TRBV4-1 to TRBJ2-7, with 8 nucleotides matching TRBD2. This CDR3 region has 17 residues. Trimming removed 4 bases from V and 3 bases from J; junction bases left unmatched: 14. Germline CDR1 and CDR2: MGHRA and YSYEKL. DNA for the CDR3: TGCGCCAGCAGCCGCAACCGGGGGGTAGCGGGGAGCTACGAGCAGTACTTC. It specifies CASSRNRGVAGSYEQYF.